This T cell receptor beta chain originates from a study of cytomegalovirus exposure and HLA in healthy donors. The sample holds one count of this clone. Clones were read by immunoSEQ multiplex PCR, and TCRdb kept only the in-frame ones, dropping some. The sample has 120,000 to 150,000 clones; roughly 81% are singletons. There are 14 residues in the CDR3. After removal of 2 bases from V and 4 bases from J, the junction contained 2 bases not matched to a gene. Germline V gene data show CDR1 as MNHNY and CDR2 as SVGAGI (reference sequence). The sample taken for sequencing was PBMCs. This receptor was taken from a young woman in good health and CMV-seronegative. This chain uses TRBV6-6 with TRBJ1-5; 7 bases map to TRBD1. CDR3 in amino acids: CASSYGTVNQPQHF. The CDR3 bases are TGTGCCAGCAGTTACGGGACAGTGAATCAGCCCCAGCATTTT.